The clone carrying this T cell receptor beta chain turned up a few times. The entry originates in a study of T-cell memory formation after mild COVID-19. From the 5' RACE reads, TCRdb called clonotypes with MiXCR, one entry per CDR3 protein. The sample holds roughly 600,000 distinct CDR3 sequences; roughly 17% are singletons and the top ten take around 13%. The CDR3 extends over 14 amino acids. Germline V gene lookup returns CDR1 MRHNA and CDR2 SNTAGT. V dropped 0 bases and J dropped 6 bases, with 12 bases sitting between them. The gene calls are TRBV6-4 and TRBJ2-7; D is undetermined. This sequence was found in an adult woman who had mild COVID-19 (a few samples of this study predate the infection). Cell type and time point are not known. Sequencing input: PBMCs or a T cell subset sorted from them (not recorded which). The CDR3 sequence is CASSDSGAPGEQYF. In DNA form, the CDR3 reads TGTGCCAGCAGTGACTCTGGAGCGCCGGGCGAGCAGTACTTC.